This T cell receptor beta chain comes out of a study of blood T cell dynamics during melanoma immunotherapy. Study-level background: Patients with metastatic melanoma got pembrolizumab or nivolumab-ipilimumab as first-line care.

This clone was found a few times. Described time point: pre-treatment baseline. Sampling occurred pretreatment (T0) and at week 3 (W3), after cycle one of checkpoint blockade. The length of the CDR3 is 13 residues. The V end lost 1 base, the J end lost 7 bases, and 10 bases lay between the germline ends. Germline CDR1 and CDR2: SGHAT and FQNNGV. A fixed DNA input of 350 ng was used per bulk PBMC sample. Here immunoSEQ multiplex PCR was the method, and the copy in TCRdb shows in-frame clones only, minus some. The profile shows tens of thousands of clones, approximately 89% of them singletons. Sequences were derived from blood, sampled from a patient treated with checkpoint blockade. The chain combines TRBV11-2 with TRBJ2-5; D is possibly TRBD1 (5 bases). The TCR was taken from a human donor with melanoma. DNA for the CDR3: TGTGCCAGCAGCTTAGGTGGCCAGGGGACCCAGTACTTC. It encodes CASSLGGQGTQYF. Looking up the rest from reference TRBV11-2 and TRBJ2-5 gives the full variable domain: EAGVAQSPRYKIIEKRQSVAFWCNPISGHATLYWYQQILGQGPKLLIQFQNNGVVDDSQLPKDRFSAERLKGVDSTLKIQPAKLEDSAVYLCASSLGGQGTQYFGPGTRLLVL.